These T cell receptor beta chains were read from a single sample in a study of post-analysis software for immune sequencing data. TCRdb ran MiXCR on the PCR reads and lists one entry per CDR3 protein. The sample has about 560,000 distinct CDR3 sequences; 44% are singletons. Sequencing was done on a sample of blood. These receptors were collected from a girl aged 5 to 17 with multiple sclerosis. The CDR3 runs from the conserved cysteine through the conserved F or W. The order of the fields is J gene, clone size, V gene, D gene, CDR3 protein, CDR3 DNA. The D gene is left open where the match is weak. Clone size, where shown, is once, few, many, or a class for clones that have expanded.

>TRBJ2-7|NA|TRBV12-3/TRBV12-4|NA
CASRSEKAEQYF
TGTGCCAGCAGGTCCGAAAAGGCCGAGCAGTACTTC
>TRBJ2-3|many|TRBV7-9|NA
CASSLAQRDTQYF
TGTGCCAGCAGCTTAGCGCAAAGAGATACGCAGTATTTT
>TRBJ2-1|NA|TRBV15|NA
CATRDTNYKEQFF
TGTGCCACCAGGGACACCAACTACAAAGAGCAGTTCTTC
>TRBJ2-1|NA|TRBV5-1|TRBD1
CASSLGTGSLGEQFF
TGCGCCAGCAGCTTGGGGACAGGGTCTCTCGGTGAGCAGTTCTTC
>TRBJ2-4|few|TRBV6-5|NA
CASRPVSVGEQYF
TGTGCCAGCAGACCGGTGTCGGTGGGAGAGCAGTACTTC
>TRBJ2-7|NA|TRBV5-1|NA
CASSLVLPENEQYF
TGCGCCAGCAGCTTGGTTCTCCCCGAAAACGAGCAGTACTTC
>TRBJ1-2|once|TRBV3-1|NA
CASSHGIRGYTF
TGTGCCAGCAGCCATGGTATTCGTGGCTACACCTTC
>TRBJ2-7|NA|TRBV28|NA
CASSFIDYEQYF
TGTGCCAGCAGTTTCATCGACTACGAGCAGTACTTC
>TRBJ1-5|NA|TRBV6-2/TRBV6-3|TRBD1
CASKKTTGFNQPQHF
TGTGCCAGCAAAAAGACGACAGGGTTCAATCAGCCCCAGCATTTT
>TRBJ2-1|NA|TRBV29-1|TRBD2
CSVVGTSGIWEQFF
TGCAGCGTTGTGGGGACTAGCGGAATCTGGGAGCAGTTCTTC